A selection of T cell receptor beta chains follows, all from one sample in a study of T cell responses to AZD1222 COVID-19 vaccine. Libraries were prepared by immunoSEQ multiplex PCR; TCRdb keeps only in-frame clonotypes and omits some of them. Here the sample spans roughly 24,000 clones, roughly 88% being singletons. This specimen was peripheral blood, taken 28 days after the second AZD1222 dose. Receptors originate from an adult who received the AZD1222 COVID-19 vaccine. The CDR3 runs from the conserved cysteine through the conserved F or W. The D gene is left open where the match is weak. The size of a clone is reported for some rows only, either as once, few or many, or as a class for expanded clones.

J gene	D gene	clone size	V gene	CDR3 protein	CDR3 DNA
TRBJ1-2	-	-	TRBV10-3	CAISESTPEKVYGYTF	TGTGCCATCAGTGAGTCGACTCCGGAGAAGGTTTATGGCTACACCTTC
TRBJ1-2	-	once	TRBV27	CASSPRRGNNYGYTF	TGTGCCAGCAGTCCACGTCGGGGGAATAACTATGGCTACACCTTC
TRBJ2-5	TRBD1	-	TRBV2	CASSGQGTREETQYF	TGTGCCAGCAGTGGACAGGGAACTAGGGAAGAGACCCAGTACTTC
TRBJ1-1	-	-	TRBV5-1	CASKDTEAFF	TGCGCCAGCAAGGACACTGAAGCTTTCTTT
TRBJ2-7	TRBD1	-	TRBV2	CASSGDRGSSYEQYF	TGTGCCAGCAGTGGAGACAGGGGTTCCTCCTACGAGCAGTACTTC
TRBJ2-7	TRBD2	-	TRBV27	CASRRDGGYEQYF	TGTGCCAGCAGGCGGGACGGGGGGTACGAGCAGTACTTC
TRBJ1-2	TRBD1	-	TRBV2	CASSLQGADYGYTF	TGTGCCAGCAGTTTGCAGGGGGCAGACTATGGCTACACCTTC
TRBJ2-7	TRBD2	once	TRBV4-3	CASSQDGAGGGEQYF	TGCGCCAGCAGCCAAGATGGCGCGGGGGGTGGCGAGCAGTACTTC
TRBJ2-5	-	-	TRBV25-1	CASGLQETQYF	TGTGCCTCCGGACTCCAAGAGACCCAGTACTTC
TRBJ2-7	-	-	TRBV27	CASSLRGAQTYEQYF	TGTGCCAGCAGCCTCAGGGGGGCCCAAACCTACGAGCAGTACTTC
TRBJ2-4	-	-	TRBV19	CASSIVGLAKNIQYF	TGTGCCAGTAGTATTGTAGGGCTAGCCAAAAACATTCAGTACTTC
TRBJ2-1	-	-	TRBV6-2/TRBV6-3	CASSYYTDEQFF	TGTGCCAGCAGTTACTACACCGATGAGCAGTTCTTC
TRBJ2-6	-	-	TRBV21-1	CASSPVGFAGANVLTF	TGTGCCAGCAGCCCGGTTGGGTTTGCCGGGGCCAACGTCCTGACTTTC
TRBJ2-5	-	-	TRBV3-1/TRBV3-2	CASSQDREPARTQYF	TGTGCCAGCAGCCAAGATCGGGAACCCGCTCGGACCCAGTACTTC
TRBJ1-2	-	-	TRBV28	CASSSPGSTSGYGYTF	TGTGCCAGCAGCTCCCCTGGCAGCACCTCGGGCTATGGCTACACCTTC
TRBJ2-3	-	-	TRBV9	CASSKRTDTQYF	TGTGCCAGCAGCAAACGGACAGATACGCAGTATTTT
TRBJ1-5	-	-	TRBV9	CASSARPESNQPQHF	TGTGCCAGCAGCGCGAGACCCGAGAGCAATCAGCCCCAGCATTTT
TRBJ1-2	-	-	TRBV2	CASSESAGSYGYTF	TGTGCCAGCAGTGAATCGGCAGGCTCCTATGGCTACACCTTC
TRBJ1-2	-	-	TRBV7-9	CASSFTNGYTF	TGTGCCAGCAGCTTTACTAATGGCTACACCTTC
TRBJ1-2	TRBD1	few	TRBV5-1	CASSLAPGGDYGYTF	TGCGCCAGCAGCTTGGCCCCAGGGGGCGACTATGGCTACACCTTC
TRBJ2-7	-	-	TRBV6-5	CASGRQGYEQYF	TGTGCCAGCGGGAGGCAGGGTTACGAGCAGTACTTC
TRBJ2-7	TRBD2	-	TRBV7-2	CASSPLADSYEQYF	TGTGCCAGCAGCCCACTAGCGGACTCCTACGAGCAGTACTTC